This TCR beta chain was documented in a study of cytomegalovirus exposure and HLA in healthy donors. Study summary: Genotyping of about 400 donors showed that roughly 80% belonged to the Caucasian-associated ancestry cluster.

In this sample, this clone turned up a few times. Primers: 60 Vbeta forward and 13 Jbeta reverse. Profiled with immunoSEQ multiplex PCR; TCRdb holds only in-frame clones, not every one. The sample lists about 140,000 clones; roughly 66% were seen once. CDR3 size: 15 residues. V gave up 4 bases and J gave up 7 bases; unmatched junction bases: 12. CDR1 is SGHNT, CDR2 YYREEE, per germline (reference sequence). The sequenced material came from PBMCs. This TCR was recovered from a woman in her fifties or sixties in good health and CMV-seronegative. V gene TRBV5-4 combines with J gene TRBJ2-3; TRBD2 matches 7 bases. CDR3 DNA sequence: TGTGCCAGCAGCCCGCCGGCTAGCGGCGGGAATACGCAGTATTTT. It codes for CASSPPASGGNTQYF. Full variable domain (rest looked up from reference TRBV5-4 and TRBJ2-3): ETGVTQSPTHLIKTRGQQVTLRCSSQSGHNTVSWYQQALGQGPQFIFQYYREEENGRGNFPPRFSGLQFPNYSSELNVNALELDDSALYLCASSPPASGGNTQYFGPGTRLTVL.